Only a few counts were recorded for the clone carrying this TCR beta chain. Original data processing: Scientists estimated how many nucleated cells there were by amplifying reference gene primers. Produced via immunoSEQ multiplex PCR; TCRdb's table is partial and in-frame only. For V, J and clone size, that table is used; D and trimming come from the DNA. The sample yields under 100,000 clones, about four fifths seen once. This entry belongs to a study of blood T cell repertoires in COVID-19. Overall study context: The United States, Italy and Spain supplied acute and convalescent COVID-19 samples. From T cells, B-cell-depleted T cells, or PBMCs came the material, which was cDNA or gDNA.

The CDR3 has 17 residues. V lost 4 bases and J lost 3, with 21 bases in between. CDR1 and CDR2 (germline): LGHDT, YNNKEL (reference sequence). This chain connects TRBV3-1 (or the pseudogene TRBV3-2) to TRBJ2-5; D might be TRBD2 (5 bases). This sequence originates from a woman aged 70-85 years with acute or convalescent COVID-19. The sample comprised peripheral blood. The CDR3 nucleotides read TGTGCCAGCAGCCCAGCACGAGCGGACTGGATAGAAGAGACCCAGTACTTC. This codes for CASSPARADWIEETQYF.